The 14 T cell receptor beta chains below were found in one sample sequenced in a study of radiation and T cells in renal cell carcinoma. Stated time point: baseline pretreatment blood. The treatment denotes: 15 Gy SBRT to primary tumor, nephrectomy 4 weeks later. Libraries were prepared by immunoSEQ multiplex PCR; TCRdb keeps only in-frame clonotypes and omits some of them. This table has roughly 53,000 clones, approximately 80% appearing once. Source: blood, taken from a patient whose treatment included radiotherapy and nephrectomy. The origin of the receptors is an older woman with renal cell carcinoma.

This clone was picked up one time. The CDR3 nucleotides read TGTGCCAGCAGCCCCGAGATACGGGGAGGCTACACCTTC. This sequence encodes CASSPEIRGGYTF. The V call is TRBV7-2, the J call TRBJ1-2, with D hard to call. The V end lost 5 bases, the J end lost 8 bases, and 15 bases lay between the germline ends. CDR1 is SGHTA, CDR2 FQGNSA, per germline. The CDR3 extends over 13 amino acids. Using reference TRBV7-2 and TRBJ1-2 for the parts outside the CDR3, the full variable domain is GAGVSQSPSNKVTEKGKDVELRCDPISGHTALYWYRQSLGQGLEFLIYFQGNSAPDKSGLPSDRFSAERTGGSVSTLTIQRTQQEDSAVYLCASSPEIRGGYTFGSGTRLTVV.

V usage is TRBV4-3 and J usage is TRBJ2-5; 7 positions match TRBD1. The J call may be wrong; the DNA end is better matched by TRBJ2-7. CDR1 and CDR2 (germline): LGHNA, YSLEER. The CDR3 runs to 13 residues. The CDR3 DNA sequence: TGCGCCAGCAGCCCCCGGACAGGCTACGAGCAGTACTTC. This codes for CASSPRTGYEQYF.

The J gene is TRBJ2-1, the V gene TRBV7-8; no clear D. The CDR3 contains 14 residues. Germline lookup yields CDR1 SGHVS and CDR2 FQNEAQ. Trimming left V 4 bases short and J 2 bases short, with 9 bases between. CDR3 loop: CASSSPGTYNEQFF. CDR3 nucleotide sequence: TGTGCCAGCAGCTCCCCGGGCACCTACAATGAGCAGTTCTTC.

The rearrangement joins TRBV18 to TRBJ1-1, with D perhaps TRBD1 (5 bases). This CDR3 is 13 amino acids long. Deletions cut 4 bases from V and 2 bases from J, with 8 bases between. Germline loops: CDR1 KGHSH, CDR2 LQKENI. CDR3 sequence reads: CASSQQENTEAFF. CDR3 bases: TGTGCCAGCTCACAACAGGAAAACACTGAAGCTTTCTTT.

The chain is built from TRBV7-3 and TRBJ2-7, with D possibly matching TRBD1 (6 bases). The CDR3 is 15 residues long. With 1 base removed from V and 0 bases from J, the gap between germline ends came to 10 bases. Per germline, CDR1 SGHTA and CDR2 FQGTGA. The CDR3 nucleotides are TGTGCCAGCAGCTTAAAGGACAGACTCTCCTACGAGCAGTACTTC. Its protein product is CASSLKDRLSYEQYF.

Only a few counts were recorded for this clone. J is TRBJ1-5 and V is TRBV2; no clear D. The CDR3 is made up of 16 amino acids. Trimming shortened V by 3 bases and J by 0 bases, and 12 bases separated the two germline ends. Looked up from germline, CDR1 is SNHLY and CDR2 is FYNNEI. The DNA of the CDR3 is TGTGCCAGCAGTGACGTCTGGTCATATAGCAATCAGCCCCAGCATTTT. Translated: CASSDVWSYSNQPQHF.

The gene calls are TRBV18 and TRBJ1-1, with a tentative D call TRBD1 (5 bases). The germline CDR1 and CDR2 sequences are KGHSH and LQKENI. This CDR3 region has 14 residues. The ends were cut back, 4 bases at V and 0 bases at J, with 9 bases in the middle. Here the CDR3 reads CASSLGLVNTEAFF. CDR3 DNA: TGTGCCAGCTCACTGGGACTGGTGAACACTGAAGCTTTCTTT.

The chain is built from TRBV2 and TRBJ1-2, with D uncertain. CDR3 length: 13 residues. Germline CDR1 reads SNHLY; CDR2 reads FYNNEI. Trimming pared 5 bases from V and 4 bases from J, leaving 11 bases between. CDR3 sequence reads: CASSPREGYGYTF. The CDR3 DNA follows: TGTGCCAGCAGTCCCCGGGAGGGCTATGGCTACACCTTC. Full variable domain (rest looked up from reference TRBV2 and TRBJ1-2): EPEVTQTPSHQVTQMGQEVILRCVPISNHLYFYWYRQILGQKVEFLVSFYNNEISEKSEIFDDQFSVERPDGSNFTLKIRSTKLEDSAMYFCASSPREGYGYTFGSGTRLTVV.

The chain uses TRBV6-1 and TRBJ2-7; D not resolved. Between the trimmed V and J ends, which lost 2 bases and 6 bases, there was a span of 11 bases. Germline loops: CDR1 MNHNS, CDR2 SASEGT. The CDR3 runs 13 residues. Here the CDR3 DNA reads TGTGCCAGCAGTGAACGGGTAACTTCCGAGCAGTACTTC. Protein sequence: CASSERVTSEQYF.

The chain couples TRBV2 to TRBJ1-1; the match to TRBD1 covers 9 bases. Germline CDR1 and CDR2: SNHLY and FYNNEI. The CDR3 has 15 amino acids. Trimming took 10 bases from V and 2 from J; bases not matched to a gene: 11. The CDR3 nucleotides read TGTGCCATCACCCGGCCGGGACAGGGAAACACTGAAGCTTTCTTT. This sequence encodes CAITRPGQGNTEAFF. The complete variable domain, with remaining parts taken from reference TRBV2 and TRBJ1-1, reads EPEVTQTPSHQVTQMGQEVILRCVPISNHLYFYWYRQILGQKVEFLVSFYNNEISEKSEIFDDQFSVERPDGSNFTLKIRSTKLEDSAMYFCAITRPGQGNTEAFFGQGTRLTVV.

The chain is built from TRBV5-8 and TRBJ2-6; 8 bases agree with TRBD2. Germline V gives CDR1 SGHTS, CDR2 YDEGEE. CDR3 length: 17 amino acids. V dropped 3 bases and J dropped 2; count of bases not matched to a gene: 7. The CDR3 DNA follows: TGTGCCAGCAGCTACGGGAGGGGTAGGGCTGGGGCCAACGTCCTGACTTTC. This codes for CASSYGRGRAGANVLTF.

The gene calls are TRBV19 and TRBJ2-3; 8 nucleotides match TRBD1. The CDR3 spans 15 residues. The ends lost 1 base at V and 3 bases at J; junction bases unmatched: 3. Germline assignment: CDR1 LNHDA and CDR2 SQIVND (reference sequence). The CDR3 bases are TGTGCCAGTAGTATAGCCAGGGGGCGGACAGATACGCAGTATTTT. Translation gives CASSIARGRTDTQYF.

The chain uses TRBV7-9 and TRBJ2-1; the D gene is possibly TRBD2 (6 bases). Germline V CDR1 and CDR2: SEHNR, FQNEAQ (reference sequence). This CDR3 region has 14 residues. V was shortened by 5 bases and J by 12 bases, with 20 bases between the two germline ends. CDR3 sequence: CASSDPGLGLGQFF. DNA of the CDR3: TGTGCCAGCAGCGACCCGGGACTCGGCCTGGGGCAGTTCTTC. Supplemented by reference TRBV7-9 and TRBJ2-1, the full variable domain reads DTGVSQNPRHKITKRGQNVTFRCDPISEHNRLYWYRQTLGQGPEFLTYFQNEAQLEKSRLLSDRFSAERPKGSFSTLEIQRTEQGDSAMYLCASSDPGLGLGQFFGPGTRLTVL.

The chain is built from TRBV27 and TRBJ2-7, with TRBD2 matching over 8 bases. This CDR3 region has 14 residues. CDR1 MNHEY and CDR2 SMNVEV come from the germline V gene (reference sequence). V was pared by 4 bases and J by 3 bases, with 5 bases of the junction left unmatched. The CDR3 region is CASSSGLVYYEQYF. CDR3 coding DNA: TGTGCCAGCAGTTCGGGACTAGTTTACTACGAGCAGTACTTC.